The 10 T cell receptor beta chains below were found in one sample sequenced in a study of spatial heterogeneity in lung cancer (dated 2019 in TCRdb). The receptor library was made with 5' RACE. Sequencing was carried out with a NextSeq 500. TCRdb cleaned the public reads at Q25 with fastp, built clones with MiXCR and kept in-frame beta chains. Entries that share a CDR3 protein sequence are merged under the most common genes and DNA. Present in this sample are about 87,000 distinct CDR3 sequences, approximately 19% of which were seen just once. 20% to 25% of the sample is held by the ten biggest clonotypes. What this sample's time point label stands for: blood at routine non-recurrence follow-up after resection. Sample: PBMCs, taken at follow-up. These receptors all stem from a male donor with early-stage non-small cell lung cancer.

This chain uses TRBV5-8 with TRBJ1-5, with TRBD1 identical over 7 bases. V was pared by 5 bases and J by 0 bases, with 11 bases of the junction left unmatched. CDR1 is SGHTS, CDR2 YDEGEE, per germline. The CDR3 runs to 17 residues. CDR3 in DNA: TGTGCCAGCAGTCGGACAGGAGAAACTGCTAGCAATCAGCCCCAGCATTTT. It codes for CASSRTGETASNQPQHF.

The CDR3, as DNA: TGCAGTGCTAGAGGATTAGCGGGAGGTGAAGAGACCCAGTACTTC. It specifies CSARGLAGGEETQYF. The rearrangement uses TRBV20-1 and TRBJ2-5; 10 bases line up with TRBD2. Germline V gene data show CDR1 as DFQATT and CDR2 as SNEGSKA (reference sequence). This CDR3 has 15 amino acids. V lost 1 base and J lost 3; bases outside the gene matches: 5.

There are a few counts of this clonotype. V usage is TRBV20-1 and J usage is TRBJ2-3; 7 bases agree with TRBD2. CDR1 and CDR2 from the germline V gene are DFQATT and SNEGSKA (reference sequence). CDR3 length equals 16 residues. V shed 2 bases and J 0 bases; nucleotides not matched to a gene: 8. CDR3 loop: CSARIIGRGSTDTQYF. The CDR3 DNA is TGCAGTGCTAGAATAATAGGGCGGGGGAGCACAGATACGCAGTATTTT.

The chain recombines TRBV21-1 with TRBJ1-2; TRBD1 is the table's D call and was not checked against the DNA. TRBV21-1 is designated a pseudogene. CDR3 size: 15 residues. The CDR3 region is CASSTPTGVNYGYTF. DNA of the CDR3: TGTGCCAGCAGCACCCCGACAGGGGTAAACTATGGCTACACCTTC.

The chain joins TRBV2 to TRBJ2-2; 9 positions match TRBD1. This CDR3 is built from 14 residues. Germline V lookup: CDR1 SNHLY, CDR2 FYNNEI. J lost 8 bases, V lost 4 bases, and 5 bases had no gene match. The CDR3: CASSVTGGGGELFF. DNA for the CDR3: TGTGCCAGCAGTGTAACAGGGGGCGGAGGGGAGCTGTTTTTT. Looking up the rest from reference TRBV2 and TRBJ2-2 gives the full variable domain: EPEVTQTPSHQVTQMGQEVILRCVPISNHLYFYWYRQILGQKVEFLVSFYNNEISEKSEIFDDQFSVERPDGSNFTLKIRSTKLEDSAMYFCASSVTGGGGELFFGEGSRLTVL.

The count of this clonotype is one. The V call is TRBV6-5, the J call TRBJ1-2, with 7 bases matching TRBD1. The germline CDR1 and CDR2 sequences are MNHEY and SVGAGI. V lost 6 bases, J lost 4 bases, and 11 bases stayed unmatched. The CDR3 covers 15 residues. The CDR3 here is CASSNPQGNGYGYTF. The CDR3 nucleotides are TGTGCCAGCAGCAACCCACAGGGGAACGGCTATGGCTACACCTTC.

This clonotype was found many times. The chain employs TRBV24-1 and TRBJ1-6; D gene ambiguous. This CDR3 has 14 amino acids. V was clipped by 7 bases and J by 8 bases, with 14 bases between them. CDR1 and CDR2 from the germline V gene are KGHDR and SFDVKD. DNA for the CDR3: TGTGCCACCAGAGGTATAGAAGGTGATTCACCCCTCCACTTT. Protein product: CATRGIEGDSPLHF.

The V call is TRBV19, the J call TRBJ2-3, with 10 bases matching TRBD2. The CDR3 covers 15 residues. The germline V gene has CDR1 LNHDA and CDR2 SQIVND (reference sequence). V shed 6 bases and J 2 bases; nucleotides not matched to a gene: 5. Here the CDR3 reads CASRPLAGDTDTQYF. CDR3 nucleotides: TGTGCCAGTAGACCCCTAGCGGGAGACACAGATACGCAGTATTTT.

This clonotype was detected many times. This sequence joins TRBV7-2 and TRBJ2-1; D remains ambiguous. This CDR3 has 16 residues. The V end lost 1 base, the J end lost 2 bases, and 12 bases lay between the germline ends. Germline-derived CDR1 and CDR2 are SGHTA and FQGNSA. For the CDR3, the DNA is TGTGCCAGCAGCTTAGGCCTCCGGGCTGCCTACAATGAGCAGTTCTTC. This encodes CASSLGLRAAYNEQFF.

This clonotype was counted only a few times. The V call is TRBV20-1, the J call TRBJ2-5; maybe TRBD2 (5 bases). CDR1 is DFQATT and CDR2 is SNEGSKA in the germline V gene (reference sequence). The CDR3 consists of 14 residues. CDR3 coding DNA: TGCAGGGCCGCACCAGCGGTAATCCAAGAGACCCAGTACTTC. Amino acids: CRAAPAVIQETQYF.